These 4 T cell receptor beta chains originate from one sample sequenced in a study of shared clonotypes between healthy human individuals. Repertoires were generated with immunoSEQ multiplex PCR, while TCRdb's copy carries only in-frame clones and drops some. Of 660,000 or so clones listed, around 96% are singletons. Only CD45RO-negative cells positively selected for CCR7 counted as naive CD8 cells, so terminally differentiated effector memory CD45RA+ cells were excluded. Sequencing was performed on naive CD8+ T cells sorted from blood. The source of these receptors is a woman under 40 in good health.

The V and J genes are TRBV7-6 and TRBJ2-7; TRBD2 might be the D (5 bases). Looked up from germline, CDR1 is SGHVS and CDR2 is FNYEAQ. Trimming took 1 base from V and 5 from J, leaving 18 bases between them. CDR3 size: 16 residues. In DNA form, the CDR3 reads TGTGCCAGCAGCTTAGGAAGGACGGGTAGGCGGGACGAGCAGTACTTC. Translation gives CASSLGRTGRRDEQYF.

The chain combines TRBV20-1 with TRBJ2-7, with 8 nucleotides matching TRBD1. The CDR3 length is 11 residues. V dropped 4 bases and J dropped 5; count of bases not matched to a gene: 1. The germline V gene encodes CDR1 DFQATT and CDR2 SNEGSKA (reference sequence). CDR3 bases: TGCAGTGCTATGGGACAGGACGAGCAGTACTTC. It codes for CSAMGQDEQYF.

The chain is built from TRBV7-6 and TRBJ2-2; D is perhaps TRBD1 (6 bases). Per the germline V gene, CDR1 is SGHVS and CDR2 is FNYEAQ. CDR3 size: 15 residues. Trimming removed 1 base from V and 4 bases from J, with 10 bases in between. The CDR3 DNA sequence: TGTGCCAGCAGCTTAGGACAGGCCTTCACCGGGGAGCTGTTTTTT. Translation gives CASSLGQAFTGELFF.

This chain uses TRBV6-5 with TRBJ2-3; TRBD1 is a possible D gene (5 bases). V was shortened by 6 bases and J by 0 bases, with 13 bases between the two germline ends. Germline values: CDR1 MNHEY, CDR2 SVGAGI. This CDR3 contains 15 residues. The CDR3 is CASSPDKPSTDTQYF. CDR3 nucleotide sequence: TGTGCCAGCAGCCCGGACAAGCCAAGCACAGATACGCAGTATTTT.